Below, 21 T cell receptor beta chains from the same sample are listed, as sequenced in a study of shared T cell receptors in the human thymus. The repertoire was sequenced with immunoSEQ multiplex PCR; TCRdb's copy has only in-frame clones and lacks some. The data contain some 700,000 clones, 88% of them singletons. These data were also filed under a second study, of human thymus T cells.

What was sequenced was thymocytes. These receptors came from a boy under two years old with a congenital heart defect.

This clone showed up just a few times. The genes are TRBV10-3 and TRBJ2-7; 10 bases are shared with TRBD1. Germline-derived CDR1 and CDR2 are ENHRY and SYGVKD. This CDR3 is 15 amino acids long. V trimming: 6 bases; J trimming: 3 bases; junction bases outside the gene matches: 8. CDR3 protein: CAISPRDRGHYEQYF. The CDR3 DNA reads TGTGCCATCAGCCCCCGGGACAGGGGACACTACGAGCAGTACTTC.

Comments on this clone: This CDR3 is also generated by other DNA sequences in the sample. This chain links TRBV5-1 with TRBJ2-2, with D hard to call. The V end was cut by 3 bases, the J end by 8 bases, with 17 bases between. Germline V gene sequence: CDR1 SGHRS, CDR2 YFSETQ. The CDR3 runs to 15 residues. The CDR3 nucleotides are TGCGCCAGCAGCTCCTACAGAGAAGGCACTGGGGAGCTGTTTTTT. Translation gives CASSSYREGTGELFF.

This clone was seen just once. V is TRBV5-4 and J is TRBJ2-7, with 9 bases that match TRBD2. Germline V gene lookup returns CDR1 SGHNT and CDR2 YYREEE (reference sequence). The CDR3 totals 12 residues. V lost 4 bases and J lost 7; bases outside the gene matches: 3. CDR3 nucleotide sequence: TGTGCCAGCAGCCGGACTAGCGAAGAGCAGTACTTC. Translation: CASSRTSEEQYF.

This chain joins TRBV15 and TRBJ2-2, with a possible D match to TRBD1 (6 bases). V was cut by 1 base and J by 8 bases, with 11 bases left in between. The CDR3 spans 14 residues. Germline CDR1 and CDR2: LNHNV and YYDKDF (reference sequence). The CDR3 region has the DNA TGTGCCACCAGCAGAGTCGTCAGGGGTGGGGAGCTGTTTTTT. Translation: CATSRVVRGGELFF.

The rearrangement joins TRBV13 to TRBJ2-3, with 7 bases matching TRBD2. CDR3 size: 16 residues. Germline V lookup: CDR1 PRHDT, CDR2 FYEKMQ (reference sequence). Trimming cost V 5 bases and J 3 bases; bases outside gene matches: 11. This CDR3 reads CASSGNSWTSTDTQYF. The DNA for the CDR3 is TGTGCCAGCAGCGGAAACTCCTGGACTAGTACAGATACGCAGTATTTT.

The chain combines TRBV6-5 with TRBJ2-7; possible D gene TRBD2, 6 bases. V was cut by 3 bases and J by 0 bases, with 9 bases left in between. The V gene's germline CDR1 is MNHEY and CDR2 SVGAGI. The CDR3 loop spans 14 amino acids. The CDR3 DNA reads TGTGCCAGCAGTTATACTAGCTACTCCTACGAGCAGTACTTC. This codes for CASSYTSYSYEQYF.

The chain has TRBV27 and TRBJ2-1; 7 bases fit TRBD2. In germline, CDR1 is MNHEY, CDR2 SMNVEV (reference sequence). The trim removed 4 bases at V and 8 bases at J, leaving 8 bases unmatched. The CDR3 is 14 residues long. The CDR3 loop reads CASSSSGTLDEQFF. In DNA, the CDR3 is TGTGCCAGCAGTTCCAGCGGGACCTTGGATGAGCAGTTCTTC.

The chain carries TRBV27 and TRBJ1-1, with D unclear. The CDR3 extends over 19 amino acids. Trimming cost V 2 bases and J 0 bases, with 22 bases left between them. The germline CDR1 and CDR2 sequences are MNHEY and SMNVEV (reference sequence). In DNA form, the CDR3 reads TGTGCCAGCAGTTTAGTAGGAGGTCCGAGACGACATCTGAACACTGAAGCTTTCTTT. Protein sequence: CASSLVGGPRRHLNTEAFF.

The gene calls are TRBV7-9 and TRBJ2-7, with TRBD1 matching 9 bases. The CDR3 covers 16 residues. V gave up 4 bases and J gave up 3 bases; unmatched junction bases: 10. CDR1 and CDR2 from the germline V gene are SEHNR and FQNEAQ (reference sequence). The CDR3 DNA reads as TGTGCCAGCAGCTCCAGGGGGGGACAGGGAGACTACGAGCAGTACTTC. This translates into CASSSRGGQGDYEQYF.

The rearrangement joins TRBV2 to TRBJ2-1; 8 bases map to TRBD1. V trimming: 8 bases; J trimming: 9 bases; junction bases outside the gene matches: 9. The germline gives CDR1 SNHLY, CDR2 FYNNEI. CDR3 length equals 13 residues. The CDR3 loop is CASSPDRVSEQFF. CDR3 coding DNA: TGTGCCAGCTCTCCGGACAGGGTCAGTGAGCAGTTCTTC.

This clone was picked up a small number of times. The rearrangement joins TRBV15 to TRBJ2-5; 8 bases line up with TRBD1. CDR3 length equals 15 residues. CDR1 is LNHNV, CDR2 YYDKDF, per germline (reference sequence). Trimming took 4 bases from V and 0 from J; bases not matched to a gene: 4. The DNA of the CDR3 is TGTGCCACCAGCAAAGGGGACAGGAACCAAGAGACCCAGTACTTC. It specifies CATSKGDRNQETQYF.

The genes are TRBV5-6 and TRBJ2-7; a weak D match, TRBD1 (6 bases). The V gene lost 5 bases and the J gene lost 1 base, with 19 bases spanning the gap. CDR1 is SGHDT and CDR2 is YYEEEE in the germline V gene. The CDR3 consists of 16 residues. As DNA, the CDR3 is TGTGCCAGCAGTAAGTCAGACAGGTCCATGTCCTACGAGCAGTACTTC. It specifies CASSKSDRSMSYEQYF.

V is TRBV11-2 and J is TRBJ2-1, with D possibly being TRBD2 (6 bases). V lost 5 bases and J lost 9, with 11 bases in between. Germline CDR1 is SGHAT and CDR2 is FQNNGV. This CDR3 spans 12 amino acids. The CDR3 loop is CASSPLGGEQFF. For the CDR3, the DNA is TGTGCCAGCAGCCCATTGGGGGGTGAGCAGTTCTTC.

This sequence joins TRBV4-3 and TRBJ2-2; D not resolved. Germline values: CDR1 LGHNA, CDR2 YSLEER. Trimming took 6 bases from V and 0 from J, leaving 14 bases between them. There are 16 residues in the CDR3. The CDR3 DNA sequence: TGCGCCAGCAGTCACTCAAACCCCTCGAACACCGGGGAGCTGTTTTTT. Encoded protein: CASSHSNPSNTGELFF.

This clone has a single count. The chain has TRBV6-1 and TRBJ1-1; D remains ambiguous. With 6 bases removed from V and 0 bases from J, the gap between germline ends came to 14 bases. Germline CDR1 and CDR2: MNHNS and SASEGT. The CDR3 is 15 residues long. This CDR3 reads CASSAEGGLNTEAFF. CDR3 sequence (DNA): TGTGCCAGCAGCGCAGAGGGAGGCCTGAACACTGAAGCTTTCTTT.

This chain links TRBV4-1 with TRBJ2-3; 7 bases fit TRBD1. The CDR3 contains 14 residues. Germline V CDR1 and CDR2: MGHRA, YSYEKL. Losses at the gene ends were 5 bases for V and 0 bases for J; bases not matched to a gene: 2. The CDR3 loop is CASSMDRSTDTQYF. DNA of the CDR3: TGCGCCAGCAGCATGGACAGGAGCACAGATACGCAGTATTTT.

This clone was counted a single time. The chain uses TRBV6-5 and TRBJ2-7; perhaps TRBD2 as D (7 bases). Trimming removed 9 bases from V and 7 bases from J, with 19 bases in between. The germline V gene has CDR1 MNHEY and CDR2 SVGAGI. CDR3 size: 13 residues. The CDR3 spells CASRGGGSGEQYF. As DNA, the CDR3 is TGTGCCAGTAGGGGAGGGGGTAGTGGAGAGCAGTACTTC.

V gene TRBV6-5 combines with J gene TRBJ2-1, with D maybe TRBD1 (6 bases). The CDR3 runs to 14 residues. Germline V gene data show CDR1 as MNHEY and CDR2 as SVGAGI. The V end lost 2 bases, the J end lost 4 bases, and 9 bases lay between the germline ends. CDR3 nucleotides: TGTGCCAGCAGTTACGGGGGCCCTTACAATGAGCAGTTCTTC. Translated: CASSYGGPYNEQFF.

The J gene is TRBJ2-7, the V gene TRBV5-1; possible D gene TRBD2, 6 bases. CDR1 and CDR2 from the germline V gene are SGHRS and YFSETQ. This CDR3 is 14 amino acids long. Trimming stripped 6 bases from V and 3 bases from J, with 16 bases between. CDR3 protein: CASNEPGLGYEQYF. In DNA, the CDR3 is TGCGCCAGCAACGAGCCGGGACTCGGCTACGAGCAGTACTTC.

This chain uses TRBV5-5 with TRBJ2-7; a possible D gene is TRBD1 (5 bases). Trimming shortened V by 4 bases and J by 3 bases, and 23 bases separated the two germline ends. Germline values: CDR1 SGHKS, CDR2 YYEKEE (reference sequence). There are 17 residues in the CDR3. The CDR3: CASSRGRGPHSDYEQYF. Here the CDR3 DNA reads TGTGCCAGCAGCAGGGGAAGGGGTCCACATTCCGACTACGAGCAGTACTTC.

The gene calls are TRBV28 and TRBJ1-5; D unresolved. Trimming removed 1 base at V and 5 bases at J, with 15 bases between. Germline lookup yields CDR1 MDHEN and CDR2 SYDVKM. The CDR3 length is 16 residues. The CDR3 DNA sequence: TGTGCCAGCAGTTTATACGCCGGCAGGTGGTATCAGCCCCAGCATTTT. It codes for CASSLYAGRWYQPQHF.